Shown below are 20 T cell receptor beta chains from a single sample sequenced in a study of T cell responses to AZD1222 COVID-19 vaccine. TCRdb's copy holds only in-frame clones and misses some; the assay was immunoSEQ multiplex PCR. The sample lists 120,000 or so clones, over 80% occurring once. Sample: peripheral blood, taken on day 0 of AZD1222 vaccination. The receptors were sampled from an adult in good health.

This chain joins TRBV7-8 and TRBJ1-1; D is uncertain. The V end lost 2 bases, the J end lost 5 bases, and 12 bases lay between the germline ends. CDR3 length: 14 residues. CDR1 and CDR2 (germline): SGHVS, FQNEAQ. The CDR3 region has the DNA TGTGCCAGCAGCTTAAGCGGTGGGCATACTGAAGCTTTCTTT. It encodes CASSLSGGHTEAFF. Filled out from reference TRBV7-8 and TRBJ1-1, the complete variable domain reads GAGVSQSPRYKVAKRGQDVALRCDPISGHVSLFWYQQALGQGPEFLTYFQNEAQLDKSGLPSDRFFAERPEGSVSTLKIQRTQQEDSAVYLCASSLSGGHTEAFFGQGTRLTVV.

The chain recombines TRBV19 with TRBJ1-5; no definite D call. V lost 2 bases and J 1 base, leaving 21 bases between the germline ends. Germline CDR1 LNHDA, CDR2 SQIVND (reference sequence). The CDR3 runs to 19 residues. The CDR3, as DNA: TGTGCCAGTAGTATACCGTCGAGCGGAGGGATTCGCAGCAATCAGCCCCAGCATTTT. This gives the protein CASSIPSSGGIRSNQPQHF. Using reference TRBV19 and TRBJ1-5 for the parts outside the CDR3, the full variable domain is DGGITQSPKYLFRKEGQNVTLSCEQNLNHDAMYWYRQDPGQGLRLIYYSQIVNDFQKGDIAEGYSVSREKKESFPLTVTSAQKNPTAFYLCASSIPSSGGIRSNQPQHFGDGTRLSIL.

In the case of this clone: Other nucleotide sequences from this sample produce the same CDR3. The V call is TRBV5-1, the J call TRBJ1-3; D gene ambiguous. Per the germline V gene, CDR1 is SGHRS and CDR2 is YFSETQ. The length of the CDR3 is 14 residues. The V gene lost 0 bases and the J gene lost 0 bases, with 4 bases spanning the gap. The CDR3 nucleotides are TGCGCCAGCAGCTTGGAGAGCTCTGGAAACACCATATATTTT. This translates into CASSLESSGNTIYF.

The chain has TRBV28 and TRBJ2-5, with D possibly TRBD1 on 5 matching bases. The CDR3 is 15 amino acids. Germline V gene lookup returns CDR1 MDHEN and CDR2 SYDVKM. Deletions cut 4 bases from V and 2 bases from J, with 14 bases between. CDR3 in DNA: TGTGCCAGCAGTTCCAATCCCCGACAGCAAGAGACCCAGTACTTC. This codes for CASSSNPRQQETQYF.

This clone was picked up a small number of times. The CDR3 coding sequence is TGTGCCAGCAGCTCTCCCCACAATGAGCAGTTCTTC. Translating it yields CASSSPHNEQFF. The chain carries TRBV7-9 and TRBJ2-1; no definite D call. This CDR3 region has 12 residues. CDR1 SEHNR and CDR2 FQNEAQ come from the germline V gene (reference sequence). The ends were cut back, 4 bases at V and 5 bases at J, with 6 bases in the middle.

This chain's CDR3 is CASNDRGRRETQYF. The CDR3 DNA follows: TGTGCCAGTAACGACAGGGGGCGGCGAGAGACCCAGTACTTC. This chain uses TRBV19 with TRBJ2-5, with TRBD1 identical over 10 bases. V lost 7 bases to trimming and J lost 4 bases; unmatched junction nucleotides: 6. Germline CDR1 LNHDA, CDR2 SQIVND (reference sequence). The CDR3 totals 14 residues.

This clone was seen a handful of times. The chain links TRBV29-1 to TRBJ1-1, with TRBD1 as a possible D gene (5 bases). CDR3 length: 12 amino acids. The V end was cut by 4 bases, the J end by 3 bases, with 9 bases between. The germline V gene encodes CDR1 SQVTM and CDR2 ANQGSEA. CDR3 sequence: CSVGRGDTEAFF. For the CDR3, the DNA is TGCAGCGTTGGTCGAGGGGACACTGAAGCTTTCTTT.

The chain employs TRBV29-1 and TRBJ2-1; 11 nucleotides align to TRBD2. Unmatched junction bases numbered 3, after V lost 8 bases and J lost 3 bases. The germline gives CDR1 SQVTM, CDR2 ANQGSEA. This CDR3 contains 13 residues. The CDR3 is CSLGTSGYNEQFF. CDR3 bases: TGCAGCCTCGGGACTAGCGGCTACAATGAGCAGTTCTTC.

The J gene is TRBJ2-5, the V gene TRBV28; D may correspond to TRBD1 or TRBD2 (5 bases each). CDR1 MDHEN and CDR2 SYDVKM come from the germline V gene. The CDR3 consists of 15 residues. The ends were cut back, 8 bases at V and 2 bases at J, with 18 bases in the middle. CDR3 protein: CASQTPGRIQETQYF. CDR3 nucleotides: TGTGCCAGCCAGACTCCGGGACGGATACAAGAGACCCAGTACTTC.

The chain links TRBV2 to TRBJ1-2, with D uncertain. V dropped 1 base and J dropped 0 bases, with 12 bases sitting between them. Germline V lookup: CDR1 SNHLY, CDR2 FYNNEI. The CDR3 runs 16 residues. The chain's CDR3 is CASSEVSGIANYGYTF. In nucleotides, the CDR3 is TGTGCCAGCAGTGAAGTATCGGGGATAGCTAACTATGGCTACACCTTC.

The V and J genes are TRBV4-3 and TRBJ2-2, with TRBD1 identical over 8 bases. The CDR3 sequence is 17 residues long. CDR1 is LGHNA and CDR2 is YSLEER in the germline V gene. J was trimmed by 1 base and V by 0 bases; bases with no gene match: 4. The CDR3 loop reads CASSQEAGTGNTGELFF. The DNA of the CDR3 is TGCGCCAGCAGCCAAGAGGCCGGGACAGGGAACACCGGGGAGCTGTTTTTT.

The chain has TRBV7-3 and TRBJ1-3; D remains unclear. From germline, CDR1 is SGHTA and CDR2 FQGTGA. The CDR3 is 14 amino acids. Trimming removed 6 bases from V and 4 bases from J, with 13 bases in between. The CDR3 spells CASSVESPGNTIYF. The CDR3 DNA is TGTGCCAGCAGTGTCGAGTCTCCAGGAAACACCATATATTTT.

The chain links TRBV15 to TRBJ1-2; D is uncertain. The CDR3 has 14 residues. CDR1 and CDR2 from the germline V gene are LNHNV and YYDKDF (reference sequence). Trimming cost V 0 bases and J 8 bases, with 13 bases left between them. This chain's CDR3 is CATSRDGVGGGYTF. CDR3 in DNA: TGTGCCACCAGCAGAGACGGGGTGGGAGGGGGCTACACCTTC.

CDR3 nucleotide sequence: TGCAGCGTTGATACCCAAAGCGGCACTCCTTGGGAGACCCAGTACTTC. As protein: CSVDTQSGTPWETQYF. The chain combines TRBV29-1 with TRBJ2-5; D is perhaps TRBD2 (5 bases). CDR1 SQVTM and CDR2 ANQGSEA come from the germline V gene. The CDR3 contains 16 residues. V lost 3 bases and J lost 5, with 22 bases in between.

The chain combines TRBV13 with TRBJ2-7; perhaps TRBD1 as D (5 bases). Germline V gives CDR1 PRHDT, CDR2 FYEKMQ (reference sequence). Trimming pared 5 bases from V and 4 bases from J, leaving 12 bases between. This CDR3 contains 13 residues. CDR3 in amino acids: CASSQERGYEQYF. The CDR3 DNA sequence: TGTGCCAGCAGCCAAGAAAGGGGTTACGAGCAGTACTTC.

The chain couples TRBV9 to TRBJ2-1; the D gene is possibly TRBD2 (5 bases). Deletions cut 0 bases from V and 4 bases from J, with 11 bases between. The germline V gene has CDR1 SGDLS and CDR2 YYNGEE. The CDR3 consists of 15 residues. The CDR3 DNA reads as TGTGCCAGCAGCGTAGGAGAGGGTACTTACAATGAGCAGTTCTTC. Translated: CASSVGEGTYNEQFF.

The chain recombines TRBV7-2 with TRBJ2-7; TRBD1 is a possible D gene (6 bases). The CDR3 totals 16 residues. Trimming took off 2 bases at V and 4 bases at J, with 18 bases between the two ends. Germline V gene sequence: CDR1 SGHTA, CDR2 FQGNSA. As DNA, the CDR3 is TGTGCCAGCAGCTTATCTATCGCTTCAGGGGCTTACGAGCAGTACTTC. Translation: CASSLSIASGAYEQYF.

J is TRBJ2-5 and V is TRBV7-6; TRBD1 aligns across 7 bases. The CDR3 sequence is 16 residues long. V dropped 4 bases and J dropped 6; count of bases not matched to a gene: 14. Germline values: CDR1 SGHVS, CDR2 FNYEAQ. In DNA, the CDR3 is TGTGCCAGCAGCTGGAAACAGGGGAAGGGCGGAAAGACCCAGTACTTC. Amino acids: CASSWKQGKGGKTQYF.

The J gene is TRBJ2-3, the V gene TRBV10-3; TRBD1 might be the D (6 bases). This CDR3 contains 14 residues. The germline V gene encodes CDR1 ENHRY and CDR2 SYGVKD. V lost 4 bases, J lost 2 bases, and 10 bases lay in between. This CDR3 reads CAISGTAATDTQYF. In nucleotides, the CDR3 is TGTGCCATCAGTGGGACAGCGGCCACAGATACGCAGTATTTT.

The CDR3, as DNA: TGTGCCAGCAGGGTACAACAGGGGGACACTGAAGCTTTCTTT. It specifies CASRVQQGDTEAFF. The gene calls are TRBV6-4 and TRBJ1-1, with 8 bases matching TRBD1. The CDR3 spans 14 residues. Germline CDR1 is MRHNA and CDR2 is SNTAGT. V lost 6 bases and J lost 3; bases outside the gene matches: 6.